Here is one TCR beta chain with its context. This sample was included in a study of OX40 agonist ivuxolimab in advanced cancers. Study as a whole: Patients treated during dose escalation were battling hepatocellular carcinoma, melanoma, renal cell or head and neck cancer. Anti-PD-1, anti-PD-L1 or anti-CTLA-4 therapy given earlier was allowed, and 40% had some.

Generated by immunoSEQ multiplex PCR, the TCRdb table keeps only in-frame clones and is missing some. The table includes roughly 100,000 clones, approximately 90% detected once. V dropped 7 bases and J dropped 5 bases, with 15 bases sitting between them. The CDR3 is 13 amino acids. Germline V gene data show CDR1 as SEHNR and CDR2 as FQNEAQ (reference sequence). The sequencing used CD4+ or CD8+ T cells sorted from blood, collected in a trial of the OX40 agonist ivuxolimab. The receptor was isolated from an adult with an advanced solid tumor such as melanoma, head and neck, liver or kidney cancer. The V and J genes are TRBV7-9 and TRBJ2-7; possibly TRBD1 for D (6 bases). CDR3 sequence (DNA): TGTGCCAGCACCGCGTCAGGGGACAACGAGCAGTACTTC. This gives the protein CASTASGDNEQYF.